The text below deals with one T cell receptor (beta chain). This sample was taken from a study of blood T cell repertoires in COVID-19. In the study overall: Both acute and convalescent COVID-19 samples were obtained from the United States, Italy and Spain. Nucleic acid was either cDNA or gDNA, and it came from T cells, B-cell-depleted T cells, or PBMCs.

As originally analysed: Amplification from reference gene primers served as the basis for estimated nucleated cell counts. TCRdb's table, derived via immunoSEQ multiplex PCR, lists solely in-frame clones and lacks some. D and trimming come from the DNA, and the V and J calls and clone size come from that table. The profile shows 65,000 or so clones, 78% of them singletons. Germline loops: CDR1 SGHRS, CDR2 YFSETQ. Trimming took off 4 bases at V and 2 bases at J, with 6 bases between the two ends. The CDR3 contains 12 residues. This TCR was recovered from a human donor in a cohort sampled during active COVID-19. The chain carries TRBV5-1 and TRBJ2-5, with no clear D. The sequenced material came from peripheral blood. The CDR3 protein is CASSPAQETQYF. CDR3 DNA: TGCGCCAGCAGCCCCGCGCAAGAGACCCAGTACTTC.